Each of the 21 T cell receptor beta chains below was sequenced from the same sample in a study of OX40 agonist ivuxolimab in advanced cancers. TCRdb's copy holds only in-frame clones and misses some; the assay was immunoSEQ multiplex PCR. This sample has 75,000 to 95,000 clones, with 92% found just once. The source was CD4+ or CD8+ T cells sorted from blood, collected in a trial of the OX40 agonist ivuxolimab. The receptors were gathered from an adult with an advanced solid tumor such as melanoma, head and neck, liver or kidney cancer.

V gene TRBV6-5 combines with J gene TRBJ2-7; unclear D gene. Trimming stripped 7 bases from V and 2 bases from J, with 9 bases between. CDR3 length: 12 amino acids. Germline assignment: CDR1 MNHEY and CDR2 SVGAGI. CDR3 DNA sequence: TGTGCCAGCATCGGCGCCCCCTACGAGCAGTACTTC. Protein sequence: CASIGAPYEQYF.

The CDR3 loop reads CASRLGGFTDTQYF. The CDR3 DNA is TGTGCCAGCAGGCTCGGGGGATTCACAGATACGCAGTATTTT. This sequence joins TRBV2 and TRBJ2-3, with a weak D call TRBD2 (6 bases). Germline V gives CDR1 SNHLY, CDR2 FYNNEI. The CDR3 is 14 residues long. Trimming removed 6 bases from V and 2 bases from J, with 12 bases in between.

The chain is built from TRBV7-2 and TRBJ2-4, with 8 bases that match TRBD1. Germline CDR1 is SGHTA and CDR2 is FQGNSA. The V gene end was trimmed by 1 base and the J gene end by 7 bases; junction bases not matched to a gene: 0. The CDR3 length is 13 residues. The CDR3 nucleotides read TGTGCCAGCAGCTTAGGGACAGGGAACATTCAGTACTTC. Translating gives CASSLGTGNIQYF.

The chain employs TRBV18 and TRBJ2-7; 7 bases fit TRBD1. In germline, CDR1 is KGHSH, CDR2 LQKENI. V lost 4 bases and J lost 3; bases outside the gene matches: 6. The CDR3 loop spans 14 amino acids. The CDR3, as DNA: TGTGCCAGCTCACAGGGGACAGACCGCTACGAGCAGTACTTC. Residues: CASSQGTDRYEQYF.

The chain joins TRBV29-1 to TRBJ2-5, with 9 bases identical to TRBD2. J gave up 5 bases and V 7 bases, and 8 bases lay outside the gene matches. The CDR3 is 13 residues long. Germline-derived CDR1 and CDR2 are SQVTM and ANQGSEA. DNA of the CDR3: TGCAGCGCCCTAGCGGGACGGGGGGAGACCCAGTACTTC. Its protein product is CSALAGRGETQYF.

The chain joins TRBV5-1 to TRBJ2-7; 8 nucleotides agree with TRBD2. V shed 0 bases and J 3 bases; nucleotides not matched to a gene: 8. The germline V gene has CDR1 SGHRS and CDR2 YFSETQ. CDR3 length: 16 amino acids. Written as DNA, the CDR3 is TGCGCCAGCAGCTTGGCGGGGGGACTAGGAGACTACGAGCAGTACTTC. Translation gives CASSLAGGLGDYEQYF.

This clone is a singleton in its sample. This chain links TRBV9 with TRBJ2-6; D is uncertain. There are 19 residues in the CDR3. Germline V CDR1 and CDR2: SGDLS, YYNGEE. Trimming took off 4 bases at V and 4 bases at J, with 24 bases between the two ends. In DNA, the CDR3 is TGTGCCAGCAGCCCAGGAGTCACCGTCTTTCCTGAGGGGGCCAACGTCCTGACTTTC. Translating gives CASSPGVTVFPEGANVLTF.

This clone has a single count. This chain uses TRBV5-6 with TRBJ2-7; D unclear. Germline V CDR1 and CDR2: SGHDT, YYEEEE. The CDR3 runs 12 residues. V gave up 2 bases and J gave up 4 bases, with 7 bases separating them. CDR3 amino acids: CASSFVSYEQYF. CDR3 coding DNA: TGTGCCAGCAGCTTCGTTTCTTACGAGCAGTACTTC.

The rearrangement links TRBV6-1 to TRBJ2-7; TRBD1 matches 10 bases. The length of the CDR3 is 12 residues. Trimming at V came to 8 bases and at J to 4 bases, leaving 2 bases not matched to a gene. Germline V gene sequence: CDR1 MNHNS, CDR2 SASEGT. The CDR3 protein is CASGDRGYEQYF. The CDR3 DNA follows: TGTGCCAGCGGGGACAGGGGTTACGAGCAGTACTTC.

The genes are TRBV19 and TRBJ1-2; 8 bases match TRBD1. The CDR3 has 14 residues. V dropped 5 bases and J dropped 4; count of bases not matched to a gene: 6. Germline CDR1 reads LNHDA; CDR2 reads SQIVND (reference sequence). The CDR3 bases are TGTGCCAGTAGTCCGGGGACAGGAGTCTATGGCTACACCTTC. This codes for CASSPGTGVYGYTF.

This clone was recorded a few times. The chain has TRBV5-1 and TRBJ1-1; D is ambiguous. In germline, CDR1 is SGHRS, CDR2 YFSETQ. The CDR3 is 12 residues long. Trimming removed 6 bases from V and 0 bases from J, with 6 bases in between. CDR3 sequence reads: CASTDVNTEAFF. The DNA of the CDR3 is TGCGCCAGCACGGACGTGAACACTGAAGCTTTCTTT.

V and J are TRBV7-2 and TRBJ2-7, with 10 bases aligning to TRBD1. Per germline, CDR1 SGHTA and CDR2 FQGNSA. The CDR3 covers 15 residues. V dropped 5 bases and J dropped 2; count of bases not matched to a gene: 6. The CDR3 coding sequence is TGTGCCAGCAGCCGCGGGACAGGGGTACCCTACGAGCAGTACTTC. Amino acid sequence: CASSRGTGVPYEQYF.

The chain couples TRBV5-5 to TRBJ1-2; D is ambiguous. The CDR3 has 13 residues. The V gene's germline CDR1 is SGHKS and CDR2 YYEKEE (reference sequence). Trimming took off 7 bases at V and 3 bases at J, with 13 bases between the two ends. CDR3 sequence reads: CASRGGNYYGYTF. DNA of the CDR3: TGTGCCAGCCGGGGAGGAAACTACTATGGCTACACCTTC.

The chain links TRBV4-1 to TRBJ1-6; D gene uncertain. Germline CDR1 and CDR2: MGHRA and YSYEKL. V lost 1 base and J 9 bases, leaving 7 bases between the germline ends. This CDR3 spans 13 amino acids. DNA of the CDR3: TGCGCCAGCAGCCAAGTGGAGGGTTCACCCCTCCACTTT. Translated: CASSQVEGSPLHF.

The rearrangement links TRBV30 to TRBJ1-2; unclear D gene. The V end was cut by 4 bases, the J end by 5 bases, with 14 bases between. Germline CDR1 is GTSNPN and CDR2 is SVGIG (reference sequence). The CDR3 length is 13 residues. DNA of the CDR3: TGTGCCTGGACGTCTAGTGGAAAGTATGGCTACACCTTC. It translates to CAWTSSGKYGYTF.

The chain is built from TRBV9 and TRBJ2-3; 8 bases match TRBD2. After removal of 1 base from V and 5 bases from J, the junction contained 0 bases not matched to a gene. The germline V gene encodes CDR1 SGDLS and CDR2 YYNGEE. The CDR3 is made up of 13 amino acids. CDR3 nucleotide sequence: TGTGCCAGCAGCGTACGGGAGGGAGATACGCAGTATTTT. Translation gives CASSVREGDTQYF.

On this clone: Other DNA sequences of this sample code for an identical CDR3. This sequence joins TRBV15 and TRBJ2-7; 9 bases align to TRBD1. The CDR3 has 14 residues. V gave up 3 bases and J gave up 2 bases; unmatched junction bases: 2. Germline-derived CDR1 and CDR2 are LNHNV and YYDKDF (reference sequence). CDR3 sequence reads: CATSRDRGPYEQYF. CDR3 DNA sequence: TGTGCCACCAGCAGGGACAGGGGTCCCTACGAGCAGTACTTC.

V usage is TRBV6-5 and J usage is TRBJ2-7, with 11 bases that match TRBD1. The CDR3 is 15 amino acids. Germline CDR1 and CDR2: MNHEY and SVGAGI. J was trimmed by 3 bases and V by 4 bases; bases with no gene match: 5. The CDR3 DNA follows: TGTGCCAGCAGTTTCACCGGGACAGGGGGCTACGAGCAGTACTTC. Translated, it gives CASSFTGTGGYEQYF.

This CDR3 is CASSIQGDGYTF. CDR3 nucleotide sequence: TGTGCCAGTAGTATTCAGGGTGATGGCTACACCTTC. The chain is built from TRBV19 and TRBJ1-2; maybe TRBD1 (5 bases). From germline, CDR1 is LNHDA and CDR2 SQIVND (reference sequence). Between the trimmed V and J ends, which lost 3 bases and 6 bases, there was a span of 8 bases. The CDR3 length is 12 residues.

V and J are TRBV10-3 and TRBJ1-6; the D gene is possibly TRBD1 (5 bases). V was trimmed by 3 bases and J by 7 bases, leaving 13 bases between them. This CDR3 contains 15 residues. CDR1 ENHRY and CDR2 SYGVKD come from the germline V gene. The CDR3: CAISDSGTENSPLHF. CDR3 nucleotide sequence: TGTGCCATCAGTGACAGCGGGACCGAGAATTCACCCCTCCACTTT.

This clone was recorded once. This chain connects TRBV11-1 to TRBJ2-1, with TRBD1 matching over 8 bases. After removal of 1 base from V and 7 bases from J, the junction contained 9 bases not matched to a gene. Per germline, CDR1 SGHAT and CDR2 FQDESV (reference sequence). The CDR3 consists of 16 residues. CDR3 sequence reads: CASSLEGGQGWNEQFF. CDR3 in DNA: TGTGCCAGCAGCTTAGAAGGTGGACAGGGTTGGAATGAGCAGTTCTTC. The full variable domain, completed using reference TRBV11-1 and TRBJ2-1, is EAEVAQSPRYKITEKSQAVAFWCDPISGHATLYWYRQILGQGPELLVQFQDESVVDDSQLPKDRFSAERLKGVDSTLKIQPAELGDSAMYLCASSLEGGQGWNEQFFGPGTRLTVL.